Presented here are 30 T cell receptor beta chains from one specimen sequenced in a study of blood T cell repertoires in COVID-19. Assay: immunoSEQ multiplex PCR; the TCRdb copy retains only in-frame clones and omits some. The repertoire holds around 270,000 clones, with approximately 88% as singletons. Sequencing was carried out using PBMCs or T cells enriched from blood (not recorded which). These receptors were taken from a woman aged 40 to 50 who had been exposed to COVID-19.

The CDR3 region has the DNA TGTGCCAGCAGTATTAGCACTGAAGCTTTCTTT. It specifies CASSISTEAFF. The chain combines TRBV28 with TRBJ1-1; D unclear. CDR3 length equals 11 residues. Trimming took 5 bases from V and 4 from J, leaving 5 bases between them. CDR1 and CDR2 (germline): MDHEN, SYDVKM.

This clone occurred once. The rearrangement joins TRBV5-1 to TRBJ1-2; no definite D call. The V end lost 0 bases, the J end lost 4 bases, and 13 bases lay between the germline ends. CDR1 is SGHRS, CDR2 YFSETQ, per germline. The CDR3 is made up of 15 amino acids. CDR3 region: CASSLAVGQVYGYTF. In nucleotides, the CDR3 is TGCGCCAGCAGCTTGGCCGTTGGGCAGGTCTATGGCTACACCTTC.

The rearrangement links TRBV5-1 to TRBJ1-6, with TRBD1 identical over 9 bases. The junction had 3 bases not matched to a gene; V was cut back by 3 bases and J by 5 bases. This CDR3 is 15 amino acids long. Per the germline V gene, CDR1 is SGHRS and CDR2 is YFSETQ. CDR3 in DNA: TGCGCCAGCAGCTACGGACAGGGGAATAATTCACCCCTCCACTTT. This codes for CASSYGQGNNSPLHF.

The chain employs TRBV12-3 or TRBV12-4 and TRBJ1-5, with 7 bases fitting TRBD1. This CDR3 contains 13 residues. The trim removed 5 bases at V and 9 bases at J, leaving 7 bases unmatched. The CDR3 here is CASSRQGSTPQHF. The CDR3 DNA sequence: TGTGCCAGCAGTCGACAGGGTAGTACGCCCCAGCATTTT.

The chain is built from TRBV18 and TRBJ2-7; 11 positions match TRBD2. Per germline, CDR1 KGHSH and CDR2 LQKENI. V lost 3 bases and J lost 7; bases outside the gene matches: 8. CDR3 length: 15 residues. For the CDR3, the DNA is TGTGCCAGCTCACCTTCTAGCGGGAGGCTGGGGGAGCAGTACGTC. This translates into CASSPSSGRLGEQYV.

J is TRBJ2-3 and V is TRBV18, with TRBD2 as a possible D gene (5 bases). V was shortened by 3 bases and J by 0 bases, with 13 bases between the two germline ends. Germline CDR1 KGHSH, CDR2 LQKENI. The CDR3 spans 16 residues. The CDR3 sequence is CASSPSADASTDTQYF. The CDR3, as DNA: TGTGCCAGCTCACCCTCAGCGGACGCTAGCACAGATACGCAGTATTTT.

V and J are TRBV18 and TRBJ1-4, with TRBD1 matching over 8 bases. CDR1 KGHSH and CDR2 LQKENI come from the germline V gene. Trimming removed 3 bases from V and 7 bases from J; junction bases left unmatched: 4. The CDR3 consists of 14 residues. CDR3 DNA: TGTGCCAGCTCACCGAAACAGGGGGTTGAAAAACTGTTTTTT. Protein: CASSPKQGVEKLFF.

J is TRBJ1-1 and V is TRBV25-1, with a weak D call TRBD1 (6 bases). V was clipped by 7 bases and J by 7 bases, with 16 bases between them. CDR3 size: 13 residues. CDR1 and CDR2 (germline): MGHDK, SYGVNS. The CDR3 DNA sequence: TGTGCCAGCACCCTTGGGGGGGCTGTTGAAGCTTTCTTT. This gives the protein CASTLGGAVEAFF.

This sequence joins TRBV5-1 and TRBJ2-5; 9 positions agree with TRBD2. In germline, CDR1 is SGHRS, CDR2 YFSETQ. With V trimmed by 2 bases and J by 2 bases, 7 bases remained unmatched. The CDR3 sequence is 16 residues long. DNA for the CDR3: TGCGCCAGCAGCTTTTCCCAGCGGGGGGCGCAAGAGACCCAGTACTTC. This encodes CASSFSQRGAQETQYF.

The rearrangement uses TRBV14 and TRBJ1-2, with 9 positions matching TRBD1. The ends lost 2 bases at V and 7 bases at J; junction bases unmatched: 11. This CDR3 contains 16 residues. In germline, CDR1 is SGHDN, CDR2 FVKESK. This chain's CDR3 is CASSQQQGAQVGGYTF. CDR3 nucleotides: TGTGCCAGCAGCCAACAACAGGGGGCTCAGGTTGGTGGCTACACCTTC.

The chain couples TRBV30 to TRBJ1-2; 10 bases are a match to TRBD1. Germline CDR1 reads GTSNPN; CDR2 reads SVGIG (reference sequence). The CDR3 is made up of 14 amino acids. Losses at the gene ends were 2 bases for V and 7 bases for J; bases not matched to a gene: 7. In DNA, the CDR3 is TGTGCCTGGAGTAGGGACAGGGGTGGCCGTGGCTACACCTTC. It codes for CAWSRDRGGRGYTF.

This clone was detected only a few times. V gene TRBV7-8 combines with J gene TRBJ1-2, with 8 bases matching TRBD1. In germline, CDR1 is SGHVS, CDR2 FQNEAQ. This CDR3 spans 15 amino acids. Unmatched junction bases numbered 7, after V lost 3 bases and J lost 4 bases. The CDR3, as DNA: TGTGCCAGCAGCTTCATGACAGGGGAGGGCTATGGCTACACCTTC. Translating gives CASSFMTGEGYGYTF.

The CDR3 is CASSLKTHAANTGELFF. CDR3 bases: TGTGCCAGCAGCTTAAAGACTCACGCCGCGAACACCGGGGAGCTGTTTTTT. The J gene is TRBJ2-2, the V gene TRBV13; D gene ambiguous. Germline V gene sequence: CDR1 PRHDT, CDR2 FYEKMQ (reference sequence). Between the trimmed V and J ends, which lost 2 bases and 0 bases, there was a span of 13 bases. The CDR3 is made up of 17 amino acids.

The chain recombines TRBV5-5 with TRBJ1-6, with a possible D match to TRBD1 (6 bases). From germline, CDR1 is SGHKS and CDR2 YYEKEE (reference sequence). Between the trimmed V and J ends, which lost 3 bases and 2 bases, there was a span of 12 bases. The CDR3 covers 16 residues. The CDR3 region has the DNA TGTGCCAGCAGCTCCTTTGGGGACACCTATAATTCACCCCTCCACTTT. Its protein product is CASSSFGDTYNSPLHF.

The chain recombines TRBV9 with TRBJ2-7; 8 nucleotides match TRBD2. J was trimmed by 6 bases and V by 0 bases; bases with no gene match: 5. Per germline, CDR1 SGDLS and CDR2 YYNGEE. The CDR3 covers 14 residues. CDR3 in amino acids: CASSVEAGGGEQYF. The CDR3 DNA reads as TGTGCCAGCAGCGTAGAGGCGGGGGGTGGCGAGCAGTACTTC.

This clone was detected only once. One end of the junction fails to match germline, which may point to a read error. This chain connects TRBV5-1 to TRBJ2-5; 8 bases are shared with TRBD2. The CDR3 spans 13 residues. Germline values: CDR1 SGHRS, CDR2 YFSETQ. The CDR3 nucleotides read TGTGCCAGCAGCCCCGGGACTAGAGAGACCCAGTACTTC. The encoded protein is CASSPGTRETQYF. Based on the CDR3 plus reference TRBV5-1 and TRBJ2-5, the full variable domain is KAGVTQTPRYLIKTRGQQVTLSCSPISGHRSVSWYQQTPGQGLQFLFEYFSETQRNKGNFPGRFSGRQFSNSRSEMNVSTLELGDSALYLCASSPGTRETQYFGPGTRLLVL.

This sequence joins TRBV6-6 and TRBJ2-1; 8 bases align to TRBD2. The V gene end was trimmed by 5 bases and the J gene end by 6 bases; junction bases not matched to a gene: 6. CDR1 is MNHNY and CDR2 is SVGAGI in the germline V gene (reference sequence). The CDR3 contains 14 residues. The CDR3 here is CASSTSGTSNEQFF. In DNA form, the CDR3 reads TGTGCCAGCAGTACCTCCGGGACTAGCAATGAGCAGTTCTTC.

The chain is built from TRBV9 and TRBJ2-1; 9 positions match TRBD2. V gave up 2 bases and J gave up 8 bases; unmatched junction bases: 8. Germline V CDR1 and CDR2: SGDLS, YYNGEE. The CDR3 totals 15 residues. The DNA for the CDR3 is TGTGCCAGCAGCGTTAGCGGGGGCCTCTTTGATGAGCAGTTCTTC. This gives the protein CASSVSGGLFDEQFF.

The J gene is TRBJ2-1, the V gene TRBV19; 7 bases align to TRBD1. With V trimmed by 5 bases and J by 5 bases, 12 bases remained unmatched. The length of the CDR3 is 16 residues. Germline V gene lookup returns CDR1 LNHDA and CDR2 SQIVND (reference sequence). The CDR3: CASSELQGNMDNEQFF. The CDR3, as DNA: TGTGCCAGTAGTGAGTTACAGGGGAATATGGACAATGAGCAGTTCTTC.

CDR3 coding DNA: TGTGCCAGCAATCCCGAGGGGGACACTGAAGCTTTCTTT. Its translation: CASNPEGDTEAFF. This chain joins TRBV2 and TRBJ1-1, with D maybe TRBD1 (6 bases). The V end lost 7 bases, the J end lost 3 bases, and 12 bases lay between the germline ends. CDR1 is SNHLY and CDR2 is FYNNEI in the germline V gene. The CDR3 extends over 13 amino acids.

The V gene is TRBV2, the J gene TRBJ1-2; unclear D gene. Germline assignment: CDR1 SNHLY and CDR2 FYNNEI. The germline V and J ends were trimmed by 4 bases and 8 bases, with 14 bases remaining between them. This CDR3 region has 13 residues. The CDR3 coding sequence is TGTGCCAGCAGTGCGGGAGTCCTCGGGGGCTACACCTTC. This gives the protein CASSAGVLGGYTF.

The J gene is TRBJ2-2, the V gene TRBV18; 7 positions match TRBD2. The V segment lost 3 bases and the J segment 0 bases; nucleotides outside the gene matches: 7. The CDR3 spans 17 residues. Germline V gene lookup returns CDR1 KGHSH and CDR2 LQKENI. The CDR3 is CASSPPQGGPNTGELFF. Here the CDR3 DNA reads TGTGCCAGCTCACCCCCCCAGGGAGGGCCGAACACCGGGGAGCTGTTTTTT.

V is TRBV4-1 and J is TRBJ1-5; D remains ambiguous. Germline V lookup: CDR1 MGHRA, CDR2 YSYEKL. V lost 6 bases and J lost 0, with 9 bases in between. CDR3 length: 14 amino acids. CDR3 protein: CASRRQYSNQPQHF. CDR3 sequence (DNA): TGCGCCAGCAGGCGGCAATATAGCAATCAGCCCCAGCATTTT.

The chain employs TRBV7-9 and TRBJ2-7, with 11 bases lining up with TRBD1. J was trimmed by 7 bases and V by 1 base; bases with no gene match: 12. The CDR3 sequence is 17 residues long. CDR1 and CDR2 (germline): SEHNR, FQNEAQ (reference sequence). CDR3 coding DNA: TGTGCCAGCAGCTTAGATCTGGGAGGACAGGGGGCGCGGGAGCAGTACTTC. It codes for CASSLDLGGQGAREQYF.

The chain employs TRBV5-6 and TRBJ2-3; D might be TRBD2 (5 bases). Per the germline V gene, CDR1 is SGHDT and CDR2 is YYEEEE. V dropped 0 bases and J dropped 3 bases, with 5 bases sitting between them. The CDR3 totals 13 residues. CDR3 loop: CASSLAGTDTQYF. The CDR3 bases are TGTGCCAGCAGCTTGGCGGGAACAGATACGCAGTATTTT. Full variable domain (outside the CDR3, taken from reference TRBV5-6 and TRBJ2-3): DAGVTQSPTHLIKTRGQQVTLRCSPKSGHDTVSWYQQALGQGPQFIFQYYEEEERQRGNFPDRFSGHQFPNYSSELNVNALLLGDSALYLCASSLAGTDTQYFGPGTRLTVL.

This clone was detected many times. The CDR3 here is CASSLTGGGTEAFF. CDR3 sequence (DNA): TGTGCCAGTAGCCTGACAGGGGGCGGCACTGAAGCTTTCTTT. This chain joins TRBV19 and TRBJ1-1; 10 bases align to TRBD1. Germline CDR1 LNHDA, CDR2 SQIVND (reference sequence). V shed 6 bases and J 4 bases; nucleotides not matched to a gene: 5. This CDR3 comprises 14 residues.

The J gene is TRBJ2-5, the V gene TRBV5-4; TRBD2 matches at 7 bases. J lost 3 bases, V lost 6 bases, and 5 bases had no gene match. Germline V gene sequence: CDR1 SGHNT, CDR2 YYREEE (reference sequence). CDR3 length: 13 amino acids. The CDR3 reads CASIEAGKETQYF. DNA for the CDR3: TGTGCCAGCATCGAAGCGGGAAAAGAGACCCAGTACTTC.

The rearrangement uses TRBV24-1 and TRBJ1-2; unclear D gene. The CDR3 runs 15 residues. Per germline, CDR1 KGHDR and CDR2 SFDVKD. V was shortened by 0 bases and J by 4 bases, with 11 bases between the two germline ends. DNA for the CDR3: TGTGCCACCAGTGATTTGGCCGGGTCGATCTATGGCTACACCTTC. This sequence encodes CATSDLAGSIYGYTF.

The chain combines TRBV3-1 (or the pseudogene TRBV3-2) with TRBJ2-2; TRBD2 is a possible D gene (6 bases). The V end lost 4 bases, the J end lost 6 bases, and 12 bases lay between the germline ends. This CDR3 region has 14 residues. Per the germline V gene, CDR1 is LGHDT and CDR2 is YNNKEL (reference sequence). DNA for the CDR3: TGTGCCAGCAGCCTAGAGGGCGGGGCCGGGGAGCTGTTTTTT. The encoded protein is CASSLEGGAGELFF.

The rearrangement joins TRBV23-1 to TRBJ2-1, with 8 bases aligning to TRBD1. TRBV23-1 is noted as an ORF with a role that remains uncertain. The CDR3 is made up of 14 amino acids. Trimming cost V 9 bases and J 4 bases; bases outside gene matches: 8. This CDR3 reads CASRDRPRYNEQFF. The DNA of the CDR3 is TGCGCCAGTAGGGACAGGCCAAGATACAATGAGCAGTTCTTC.